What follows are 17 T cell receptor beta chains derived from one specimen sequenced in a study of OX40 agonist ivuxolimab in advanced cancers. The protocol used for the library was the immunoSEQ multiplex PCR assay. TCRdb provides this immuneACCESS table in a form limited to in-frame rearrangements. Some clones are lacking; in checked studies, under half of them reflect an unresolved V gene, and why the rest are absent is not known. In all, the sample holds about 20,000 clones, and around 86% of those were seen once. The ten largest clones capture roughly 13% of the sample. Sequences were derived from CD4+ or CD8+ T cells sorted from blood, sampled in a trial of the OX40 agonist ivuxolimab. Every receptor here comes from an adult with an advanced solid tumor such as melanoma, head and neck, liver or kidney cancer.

The DNA for the CDR3 is TGTGCCAGCCAACTAAAACTAGCGGGGTACAATGAGCAGTTCTTC. This encodes CASQLKLAGYNEQFF. The gene calls are TRBV6-1 and TRBJ2-1; 10 nucleotides agree with TRBD2. V lost 8 bases, J lost 4 bases, and 8 bases stayed unmatched. CDR1 MNHNS and CDR2 SASEGT come from the germline V gene. The CDR3 sequence is 15 residues long.

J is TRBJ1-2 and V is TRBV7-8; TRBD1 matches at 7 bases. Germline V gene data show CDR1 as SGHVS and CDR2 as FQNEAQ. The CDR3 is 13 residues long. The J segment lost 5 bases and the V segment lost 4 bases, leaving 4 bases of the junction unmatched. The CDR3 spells CASSSDRAYGYTF. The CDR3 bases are TGTGCCAGCAGCTCTGACAGGGCTTATGGCTACACCTTC.

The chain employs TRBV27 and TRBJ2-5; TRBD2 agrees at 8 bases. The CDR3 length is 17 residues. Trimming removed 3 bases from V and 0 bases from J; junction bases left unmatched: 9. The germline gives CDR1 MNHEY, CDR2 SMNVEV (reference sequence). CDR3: CASSLRKAGGYQETQYF. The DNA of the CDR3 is TGTGCCAGCAGTTTGCGGAAGGCGGGGGGCTACCAAGAGACCCAGTACTTC.

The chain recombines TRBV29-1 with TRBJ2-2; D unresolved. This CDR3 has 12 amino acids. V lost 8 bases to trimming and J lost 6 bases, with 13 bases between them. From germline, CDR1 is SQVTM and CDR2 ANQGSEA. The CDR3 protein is CSFRSPPGELFF. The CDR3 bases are TGCAGCTTCCGCTCCCCACCCGGGGAGCTGTTTTTT.

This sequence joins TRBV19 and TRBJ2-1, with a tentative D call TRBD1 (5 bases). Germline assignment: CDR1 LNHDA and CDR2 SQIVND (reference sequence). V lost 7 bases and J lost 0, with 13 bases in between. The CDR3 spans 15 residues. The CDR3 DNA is TGTGCCAGTACCCCAGGGCCGAGCTCCTACAATGAGCAGTTCTTC. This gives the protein CASTPGPSSYNEQFF.

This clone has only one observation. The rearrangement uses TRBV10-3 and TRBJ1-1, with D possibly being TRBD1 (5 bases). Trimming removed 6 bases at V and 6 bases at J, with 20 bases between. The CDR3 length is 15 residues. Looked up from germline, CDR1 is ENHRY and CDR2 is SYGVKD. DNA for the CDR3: TGTGCCATCAGAGAGACAGAAGGGCTTGGCCCTGAAGCTTTCTTT. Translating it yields CAIRETEGLGPEAFF.

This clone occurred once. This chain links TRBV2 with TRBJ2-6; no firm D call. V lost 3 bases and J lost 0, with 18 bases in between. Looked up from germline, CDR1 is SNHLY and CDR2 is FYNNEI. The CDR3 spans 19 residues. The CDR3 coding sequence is TGTGCCAGCAGTGATATACCCCGGACGCTGAGCTCTGGGGCCAACGTCCTGACTTTC. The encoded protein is CASSDIPRTLSSGANVLTF.

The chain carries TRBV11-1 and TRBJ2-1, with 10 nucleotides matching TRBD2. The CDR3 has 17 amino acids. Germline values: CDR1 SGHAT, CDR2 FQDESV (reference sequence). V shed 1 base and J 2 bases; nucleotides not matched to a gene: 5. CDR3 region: CASSLGSGGSPYNEQFF. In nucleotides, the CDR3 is TGTGCCAGCAGCTTAGGTAGCGGGGGGTCTCCCTACAATGAGCAGTTCTTC.

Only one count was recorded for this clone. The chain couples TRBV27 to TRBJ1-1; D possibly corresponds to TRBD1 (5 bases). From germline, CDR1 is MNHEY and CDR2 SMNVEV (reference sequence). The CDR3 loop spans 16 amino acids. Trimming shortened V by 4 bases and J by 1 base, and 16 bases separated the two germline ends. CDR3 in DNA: TGTGCCAGCAGTTCCCTCAGGGATTTGACGAACACTGAAGCTTTCTTT. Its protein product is CASSSLRDLTNTEAFF.

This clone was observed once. This CDR3 is CASSLGWGFNEQFF. The CDR3 region has the DNA TGTGCCAGCAGCTTAGGTTGGGGGTTCAATGAGCAGTTCTTC. This chain connects TRBV7-8 to TRBJ2-1, with D possibly being TRBD1 or TRBD2 (5 bases each). V was pared by 1 base and J by 6 bases, with 10 bases between. The CDR3 has 14 amino acids. CDR1 and CDR2 (germline): SGHVS, FQNEAQ.

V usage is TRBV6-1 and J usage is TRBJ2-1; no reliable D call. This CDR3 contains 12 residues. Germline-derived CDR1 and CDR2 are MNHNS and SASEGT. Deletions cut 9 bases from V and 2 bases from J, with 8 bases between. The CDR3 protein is CASNGPYNEQFF. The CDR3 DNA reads TGTGCCAGTAACGGGCCCTACAATGAGCAGTTCTTC.

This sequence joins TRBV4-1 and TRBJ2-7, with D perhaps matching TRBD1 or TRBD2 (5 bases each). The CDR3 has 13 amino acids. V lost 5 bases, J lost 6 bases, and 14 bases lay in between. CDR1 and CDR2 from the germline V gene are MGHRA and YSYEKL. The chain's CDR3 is CASSSEGLFEQYF. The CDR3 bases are TGCGCCAGCAGCAGCGAGGGGCTCTTCGAGCAGTACTTC.

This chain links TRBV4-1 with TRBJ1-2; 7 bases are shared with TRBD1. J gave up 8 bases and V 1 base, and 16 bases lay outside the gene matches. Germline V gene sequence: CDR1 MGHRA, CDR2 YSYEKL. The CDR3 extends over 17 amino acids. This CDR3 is CASSQVIGQGGRGGYTF. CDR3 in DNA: TGCGCCAGCAGCCAAGTGATTGGGCAGGGGGGTCGAGGAGGCTACACCTTC.

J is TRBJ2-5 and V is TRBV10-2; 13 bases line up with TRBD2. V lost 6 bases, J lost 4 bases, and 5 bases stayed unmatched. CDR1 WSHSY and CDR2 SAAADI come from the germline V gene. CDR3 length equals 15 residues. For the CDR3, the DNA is TGCGCCAGCAGGCAACTAGCGGGGGGGGGAGAGACCCAGTACTTC. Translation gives CASRQLAGGGETQYF.

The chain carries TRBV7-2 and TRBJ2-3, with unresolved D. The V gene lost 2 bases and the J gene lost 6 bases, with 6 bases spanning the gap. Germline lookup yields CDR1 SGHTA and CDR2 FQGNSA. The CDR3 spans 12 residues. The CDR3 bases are TGTGCCAGCAGCTTAAGAGTGGATACGCAGTATTTT. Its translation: CASSLRVDTQYF.

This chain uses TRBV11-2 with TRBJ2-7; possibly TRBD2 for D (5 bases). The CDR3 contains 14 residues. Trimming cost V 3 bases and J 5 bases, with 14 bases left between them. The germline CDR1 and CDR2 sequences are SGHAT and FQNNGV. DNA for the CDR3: TGTGCCAGCAGCTTTAGCGCGCCAGGTGACGAGCAGTACTTC. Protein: CASSFSAPGDEQYF.

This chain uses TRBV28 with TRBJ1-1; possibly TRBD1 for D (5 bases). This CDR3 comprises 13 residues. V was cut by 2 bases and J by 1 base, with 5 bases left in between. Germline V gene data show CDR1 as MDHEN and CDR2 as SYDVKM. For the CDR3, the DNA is TGTGCCAGCAGTTTAGGGGGGAACACTGAAGCTTTCTTT. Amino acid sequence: CASSLGGNTEAFF.